This TCR beta chain was captured by sequencing in a study of blood T cell repertoires in COVID-19. Study summary: PBMCs, B-cell-depleted T cells, or T cells provided the cDNA or gDNA that made up the material.

The CDR3 totals 13 residues. CDR1 and CDR2 (germline): GTSNPN, SVGIG (reference sequence). The junction had 2 bases not matched to a gene; V was cut back by 2 bases and J by 4 bases. Study processing details: Amplification of reference gene primers provided the estimated nucleated cell counts. Profiled with immunoSEQ multiplex PCR; TCRdb holds only in-frame clones, not every one. The V and J calls and the clone size are those of that table, but D and trimming were determined from the DNA. The sample records about 400,000 clones, about 85% being singletons. This chain uses TRBV30 with TRBJ2-7; 10 bases are a match to TRBD2. This sequence originates from a woman younger than 35 with acute COVID-19. The sample was PBMCs or T cells enriched from blood (not recorded which). The CDR3 reads CAWSSSGSYEQYF. The DNA for the CDR3 is TGTGCCTGGAGTTCTAGCGGGAGTTACGAGCAGTACTTC.